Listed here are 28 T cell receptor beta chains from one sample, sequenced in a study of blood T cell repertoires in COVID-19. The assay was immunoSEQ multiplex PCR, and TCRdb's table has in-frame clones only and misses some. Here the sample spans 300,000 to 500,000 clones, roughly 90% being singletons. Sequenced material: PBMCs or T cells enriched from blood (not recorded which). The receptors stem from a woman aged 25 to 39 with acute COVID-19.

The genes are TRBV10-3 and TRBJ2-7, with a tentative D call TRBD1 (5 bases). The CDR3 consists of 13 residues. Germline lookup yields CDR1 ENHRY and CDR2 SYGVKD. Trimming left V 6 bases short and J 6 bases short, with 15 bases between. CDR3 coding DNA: TGTGCCATCAGAGCGACAGCTTCAGGCGAGCAGTACTTC. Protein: CAIRATASGEQYF.

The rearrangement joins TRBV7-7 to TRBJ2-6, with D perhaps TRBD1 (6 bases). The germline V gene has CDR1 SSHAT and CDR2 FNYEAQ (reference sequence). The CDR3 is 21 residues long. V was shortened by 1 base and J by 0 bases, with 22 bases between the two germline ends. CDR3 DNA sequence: TGTGCCAGCAGCTTAGAATCTCTGTTTCAGGGGAAGAGCTCTGGGGCCAACGTCCTGACTTTC. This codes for CASSLESLFQGKSSGANVLTF.

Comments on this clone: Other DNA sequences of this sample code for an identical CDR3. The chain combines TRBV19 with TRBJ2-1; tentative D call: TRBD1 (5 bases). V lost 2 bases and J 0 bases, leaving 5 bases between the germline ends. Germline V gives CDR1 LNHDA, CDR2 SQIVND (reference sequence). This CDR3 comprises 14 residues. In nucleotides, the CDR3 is TGTGCCAGTAGTATAAGGGGCTCCTACAATGAGCAGTTCTTC. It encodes CASSIRGSYNEQFF.

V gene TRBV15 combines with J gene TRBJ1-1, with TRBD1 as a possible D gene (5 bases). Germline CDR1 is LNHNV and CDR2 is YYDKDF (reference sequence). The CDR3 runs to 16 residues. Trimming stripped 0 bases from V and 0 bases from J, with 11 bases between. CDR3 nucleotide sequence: TGTGCCACCAGCAGAGATCTACAGGCGGTGAACACTGAAGCTTTCTTT. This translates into CATSRDLQAVNTEAFF. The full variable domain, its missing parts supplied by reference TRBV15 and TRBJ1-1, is DAMVIQNPRYQVTQFGKPVTLSCSQTLNHNVMYWYQQKSSQAPKLLFHYYDKDFNNEADTPDNFQSRRPNTSFCFLDIRSPGLGDTAMYLCATSRDLQAVNTEAFFGQGTRLTVV.

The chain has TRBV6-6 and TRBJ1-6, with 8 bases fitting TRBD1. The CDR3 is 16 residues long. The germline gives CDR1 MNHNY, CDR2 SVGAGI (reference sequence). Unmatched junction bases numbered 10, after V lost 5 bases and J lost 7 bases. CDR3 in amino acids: CASSTRDRRVNSPLHF. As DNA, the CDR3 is TGTGCCAGCAGTACCCGGGACAGGAGGGTCAATTCACCCCTCCACTTT.

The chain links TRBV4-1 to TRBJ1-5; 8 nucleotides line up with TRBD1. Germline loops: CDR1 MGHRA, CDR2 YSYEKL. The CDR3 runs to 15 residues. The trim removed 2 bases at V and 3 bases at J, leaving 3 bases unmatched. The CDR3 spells CASSQTDRDNQPQHF. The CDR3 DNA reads TGCGCCAGCAGCCAAACGGACAGGGACAATCAGCCCCAGCATTTT.

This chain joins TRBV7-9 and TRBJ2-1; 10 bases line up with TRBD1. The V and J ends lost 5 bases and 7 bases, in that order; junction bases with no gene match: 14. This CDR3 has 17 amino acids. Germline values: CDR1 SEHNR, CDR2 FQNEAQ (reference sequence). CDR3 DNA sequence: TGTGCCAGCAGCCCTTTCCCCAGACAGGGGGCGGGTAATGAGCAGTTCTTC. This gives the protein CASSPFPRQGAGNEQFF.

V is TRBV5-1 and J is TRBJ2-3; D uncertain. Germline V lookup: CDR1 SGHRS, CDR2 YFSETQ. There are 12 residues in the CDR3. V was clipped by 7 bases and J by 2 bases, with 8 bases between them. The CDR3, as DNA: TGCGCCAGCGCAGGTCACACAGATACGCAGTATTTT. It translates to CASAGHTDTQYF.

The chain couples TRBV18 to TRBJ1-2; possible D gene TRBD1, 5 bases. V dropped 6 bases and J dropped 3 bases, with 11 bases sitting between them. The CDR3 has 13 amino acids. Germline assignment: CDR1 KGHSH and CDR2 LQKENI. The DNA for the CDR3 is TGTGCCAGCTCTCCGACAGTGGACTATGGCTACACCTTC. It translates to CASSPTVDYGYTF.

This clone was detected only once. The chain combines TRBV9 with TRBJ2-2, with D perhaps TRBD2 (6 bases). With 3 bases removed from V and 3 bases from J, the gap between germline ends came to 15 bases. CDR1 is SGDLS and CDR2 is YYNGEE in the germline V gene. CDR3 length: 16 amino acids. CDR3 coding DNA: TGTGCCAGCAGCGCGAGGGGCGGGGTCGACACCGGGGAGCTGTTTTTT. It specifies CASSARGGVDTGELFF.

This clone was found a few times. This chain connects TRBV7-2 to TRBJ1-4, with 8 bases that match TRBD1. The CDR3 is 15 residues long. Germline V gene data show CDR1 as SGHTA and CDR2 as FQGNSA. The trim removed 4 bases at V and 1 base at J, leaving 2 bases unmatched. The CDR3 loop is CASSYDRGTNEKLFF. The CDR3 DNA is TGTGCCAGCAGCTATGACAGGGGAACTAATGAAAAACTGTTTTTT.

In DNA, the CDR3 is TGCGCCAGCAGCCAAGACCGGGGTGGAAACACCATATATTTT. This codes for CASSQDRGGNTIYF. The genes are TRBV4-1 and TRBJ1-3; the D is unclear. V was trimmed by 0 bases and J by 3 bases, leaving 6 bases between them. Germline V gene lookup returns CDR1 MGHRA and CDR2 YSYEKL. The CDR3 is 14 amino acids.

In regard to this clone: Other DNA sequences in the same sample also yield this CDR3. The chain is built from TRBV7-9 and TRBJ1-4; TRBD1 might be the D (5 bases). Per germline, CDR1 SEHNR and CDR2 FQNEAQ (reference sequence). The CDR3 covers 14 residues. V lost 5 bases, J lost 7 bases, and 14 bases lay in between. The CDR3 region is CASSPGQGGEKLFF. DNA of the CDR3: TGTGCCAGCAGCCCCGGCCAGGGAGGTGAAAAACTGTTTTTT. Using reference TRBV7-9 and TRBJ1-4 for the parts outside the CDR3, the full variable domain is DTGVSQNPRHKITKRGQNVTFRCDPISEHNRLYWYRQTLGQGPEFLTYFQNEAQLEKSRLLSDRFSAERPKGSFSTLEIQRTEQGDSAMYLCASSPGQGGEKLFFGSGTQLSVL.

CDR3 amino acids: CASSIGGFDQPQHF. Here the CDR3 DNA reads TGTGCCAGTAGTATCGGGGGGTTCGATCAGCCCCAGCATTTT. The J gene is TRBJ1-5, the V gene TRBV19; TRBD1 might be the D (5 bases). The CDR3 is made up of 14 amino acids. Trimming removed 3 bases from V and 5 bases from J, with 11 bases in between. Germline V gene sequence: CDR1 LNHDA, CDR2 SQIVND (reference sequence).

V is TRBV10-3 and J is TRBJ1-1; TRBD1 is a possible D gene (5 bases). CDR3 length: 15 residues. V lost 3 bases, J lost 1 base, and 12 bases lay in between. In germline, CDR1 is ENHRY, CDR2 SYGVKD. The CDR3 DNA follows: TGTGCCATCAGTGAAGGGCAGGGTTGGAACACTGAAGCTTTCTTT. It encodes CAISEGQGWNTEAFF.

The CDR3 coding sequence is TGTGCCAGCAGCCTGGACAGGGCGACGGGCTACACCTTC. It is translated as CASSLDRATGYTF. This chain connects TRBV6-5 to TRBJ1-2, with 8 bases matching TRBD1. The V and J ends lost 6 bases and 8 bases, in that order; junction bases with no gene match: 8. The CDR3 length is 13 residues. Germline V gives CDR1 MNHEY, CDR2 SVGAGI.

The CDR3 loop is CASEDRGPYGYTF. CDR3 sequence (DNA): TGTGCCAGCGAGGACAGGGGTCCTTATGGCTACACCTTC. The chain carries TRBV2 and TRBJ1-2; 9 positions match TRBD1. J was trimmed by 5 bases and V by 8 bases; bases with no gene match: 6. Germline lookup yields CDR1 SNHLY and CDR2 FYNNEI. CDR3 length: 13 amino acids.

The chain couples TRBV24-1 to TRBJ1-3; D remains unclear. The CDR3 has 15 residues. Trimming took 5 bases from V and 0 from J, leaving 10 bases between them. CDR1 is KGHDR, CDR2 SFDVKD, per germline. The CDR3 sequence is CATSAAGLSGNTIYF. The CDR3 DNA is TGTGCCACCAGTGCCGCAGGACTCTCTGGAAACACCATATATTTT.

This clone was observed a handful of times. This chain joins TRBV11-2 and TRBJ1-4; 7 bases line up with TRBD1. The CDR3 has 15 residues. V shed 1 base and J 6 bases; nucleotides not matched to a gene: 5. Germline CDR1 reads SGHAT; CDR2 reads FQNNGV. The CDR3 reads CASSLGSTGDEKLFF. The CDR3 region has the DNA TGTGCCAGCAGCTTAGGAAGCACAGGGGATGAAAAACTGTTTTTT.

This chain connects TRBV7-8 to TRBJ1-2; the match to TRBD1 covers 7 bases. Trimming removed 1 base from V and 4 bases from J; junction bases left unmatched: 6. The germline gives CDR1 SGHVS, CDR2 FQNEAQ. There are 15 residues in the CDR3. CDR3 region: CASSLGGRGSYGYTF. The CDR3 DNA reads TGTGCCAGCAGCTTAGGGGGCAGGGGGAGCTATGGCTACACCTTC.

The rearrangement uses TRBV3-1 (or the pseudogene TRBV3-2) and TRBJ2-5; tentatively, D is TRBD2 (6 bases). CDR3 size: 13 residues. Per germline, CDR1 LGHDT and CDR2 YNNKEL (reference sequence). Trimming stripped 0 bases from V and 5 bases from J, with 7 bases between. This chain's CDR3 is CASSQDGGETQYF. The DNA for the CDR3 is TGTGCCAGCAGCCAAGATGGGGGGGAGACCCAGTACTTC.

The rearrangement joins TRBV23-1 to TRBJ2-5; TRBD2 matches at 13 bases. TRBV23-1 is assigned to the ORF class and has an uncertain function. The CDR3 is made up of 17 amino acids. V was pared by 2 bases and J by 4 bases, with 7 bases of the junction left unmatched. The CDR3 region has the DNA TGCGCCAGCAGTCAAACTAGCGGGGGGGCCTTTGGAGAGACCCAGTACTTC. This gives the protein CASSQTSGGAFGETQYF.

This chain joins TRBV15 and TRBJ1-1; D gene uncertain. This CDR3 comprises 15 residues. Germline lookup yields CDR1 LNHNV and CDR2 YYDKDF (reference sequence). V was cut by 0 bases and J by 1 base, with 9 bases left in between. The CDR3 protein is CATSRDRGGNTEAFF. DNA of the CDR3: TGTGCCACCAGCAGAGATCGTGGCGGGAACACTGAAGCTTTCTTT.

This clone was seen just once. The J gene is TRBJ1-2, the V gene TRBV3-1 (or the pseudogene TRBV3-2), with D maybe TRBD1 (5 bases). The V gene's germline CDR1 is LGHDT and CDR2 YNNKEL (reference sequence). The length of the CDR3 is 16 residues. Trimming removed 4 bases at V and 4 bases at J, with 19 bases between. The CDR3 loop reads CASSRGRPLDIYGYTF. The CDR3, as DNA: TGTGCCAGCAGCCGGGGCCGCCCTCTGGACATCTATGGCTACACCTTC.

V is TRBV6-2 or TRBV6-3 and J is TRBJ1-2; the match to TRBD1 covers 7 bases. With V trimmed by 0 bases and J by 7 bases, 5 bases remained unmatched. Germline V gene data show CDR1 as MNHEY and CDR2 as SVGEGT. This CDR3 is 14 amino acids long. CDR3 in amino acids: CASSYSRQGGGYTF. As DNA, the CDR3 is TGTGCCAGCAGTTACTCTCGACAGGGAGGTGGCTACACCTTC.

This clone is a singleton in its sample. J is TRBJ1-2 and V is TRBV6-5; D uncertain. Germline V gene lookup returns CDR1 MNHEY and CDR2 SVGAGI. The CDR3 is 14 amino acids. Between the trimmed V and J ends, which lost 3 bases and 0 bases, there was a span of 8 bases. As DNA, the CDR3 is TGTGCCAGCAGTTATTTCGGGGCTAACTATGGCTACACCTTC. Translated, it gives CASSYFGANYGYTF.

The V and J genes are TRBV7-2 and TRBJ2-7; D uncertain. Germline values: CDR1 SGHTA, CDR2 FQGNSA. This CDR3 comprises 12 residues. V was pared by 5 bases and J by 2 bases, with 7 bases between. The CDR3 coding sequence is TGTGCCAGCAGCGCCGGAGCCTACGAGCAGTACTTC. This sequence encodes CASSAGAYEQYF.

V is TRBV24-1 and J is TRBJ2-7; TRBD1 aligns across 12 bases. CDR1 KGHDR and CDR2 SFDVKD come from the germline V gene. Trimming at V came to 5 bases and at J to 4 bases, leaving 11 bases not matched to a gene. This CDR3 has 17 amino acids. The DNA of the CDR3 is TGTGCCACCAGTGGCCAATTAGGGGGACAGGGGGCTTACGAGCAGTACTTC. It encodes CATSGQLGGQGAYEQYF.